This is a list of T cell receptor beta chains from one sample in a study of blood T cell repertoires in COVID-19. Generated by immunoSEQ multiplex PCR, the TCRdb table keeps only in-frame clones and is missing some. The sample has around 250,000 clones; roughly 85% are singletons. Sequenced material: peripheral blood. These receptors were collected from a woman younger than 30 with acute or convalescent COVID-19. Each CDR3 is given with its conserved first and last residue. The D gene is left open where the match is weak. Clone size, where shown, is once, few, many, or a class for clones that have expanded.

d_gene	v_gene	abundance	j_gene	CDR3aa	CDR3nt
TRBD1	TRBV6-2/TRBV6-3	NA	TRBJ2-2	CASSYGTGATGELFF	TGTGCCAGCAGTTACGGGACAGGGGCCACCGGGGAGCTGTTTTTT
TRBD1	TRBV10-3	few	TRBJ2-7	CAISEGEGTGRVEQYF	TGTGCCATCAGTGAGGGGGAAGGGACAGGGCGAGTCGAGCAGTACTTC
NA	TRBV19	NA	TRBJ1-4	CASSTALPGVWEKLFF	TGTGCCAGTAGTACGGCCTTGCCAGGGGTCTGGGAAAAACTGTTTTTT
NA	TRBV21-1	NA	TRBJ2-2	CASSKVSGQANTGELFF	TGTGCCAGCAGCAAGGTCTCGGGACAGGCGAACACCGGGGAGCTGTTTTTT
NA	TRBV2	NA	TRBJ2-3	CASSEERTGTQYF	TGTGCCAGCAGTGAAGAACGAACGGGTACGCAGTATTTT
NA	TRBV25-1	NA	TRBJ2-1	CASSARRGISNEQFF	TGTGCCAGCAGTGCACGACGAGGGATCAGCAATGAGCAGTTCTTC
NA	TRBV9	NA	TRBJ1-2	CASSVGGRSGGGYGYTF	TGTGCCAGCAGCGTAGGTGGCCGGTCAGGCGGAGGATATGGCTACACCTTC
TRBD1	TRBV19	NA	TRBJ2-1	CASSISGDSYNEQFF	TGTGCCAGTAGTATATCTGGGGACAGCTACAATGAGCAGTTCTTC
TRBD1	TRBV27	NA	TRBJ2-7	CASSLSGQGLSYEQYF	TGTGCCAGCAGTTTATCGGGACAGGGTCTATCCTACGAGCAGTACTTC
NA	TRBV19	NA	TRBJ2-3	CASRKGGARGDTQYF	TGTGCCAGCCGTAAAGGAGGGGCAAGGGGAGATACGCAGTATTTT
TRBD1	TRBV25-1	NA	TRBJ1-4	CASSEFGTGKKLFF	TGTGCCAGCAGTGAATTCGGGACAGGGAAGAAACTGTTTTTT
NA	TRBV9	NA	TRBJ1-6	CASSTGDSYNSPLHF	TGTGCCAGCTCAACAGGCGACTCCTATAATTCACCCCTCCACTTT
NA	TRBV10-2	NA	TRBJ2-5	CASSGGSGGIKETQYF	TGCGCCAGCAGTGGTGGCTCTGGCGGGATCAAAGAGACCCAGTACTTC
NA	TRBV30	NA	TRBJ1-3	CAWSYRVAGNTIYF	TGTGCCTGGAGTTACAGGGTCGCTGGAAACACCATATATTTT
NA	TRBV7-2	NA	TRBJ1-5	CASSLEQVNQPQHF	TGTGCCAGCAGCTTAGAGCAGGTGAATCAGCCCCAGCATTTT
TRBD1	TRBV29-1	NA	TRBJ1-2	CSVSSDRGNYGYTF	TGCAGCGTTAGCAGTGACAGGGGAAACTATGGCTACACCTTC